This T cell receptor (beta chain) was retrieved from a study of CD8+CD57+ T cells in acquired aplastic anemia. In germline, CDR1 is SQVTM, CDR2 ANQGSEA. This CDR3 comprises 15 residues. Trimming removed 5 bases from V and 6 bases from J; junction bases left unmatched: 12. CDR3 and TCR beta VDJ profiling relied on a genomic DNA template. In TCRdb, the reads were re-called with MiXCR into one record per CDR3 protein. The sample comprises around 290,000 distinct CDR3 sequences, approximately 58% of which are singletons, and under 1.5% rests with the top ten. As concerns this clonotype: Its antigen remains unidentified.

In patients chosen for sequencing, flow cytometry had shown CD8+CD57+ cell expansion. A severe acquired aplastic anemia diagnosis applied to all patients. Patients had undergone no therapy by the time their blood was sampled. Study findings and constraints: Patients and controls turned out to have some 30 CD8+ CDR3 sequences in common. Controls did not differ significantly from patients in CD8+ Simpson's diversity.

V and J are TRBV29-1 and TRBJ1-2, with TRBD1 matching 10 bases. This clonotype was sampled from a human donor with aplastic anemia. The sample was sorted CD4+, CD8+, or CD8+CD57+ T cells (not recorded which) from PBMCs. CDR3 sequence (DNA): TGCAGCGTTAGTGAGGACAGGGGGTTCGTTGATGGCTACACCTTC. Its protein is CSVSEDRGFVDGYTF.